This TCR beta chain was recorded in a study of cytomegalovirus exposure and HLA in healthy donors. Overall study findings and caveats: One variant, a missense change in DCLRE1C, was linked in a later analysis to TCR beta V- and J-gene trimming. Common viral pathogens (according to a later analysis) appeared linked to several of the most significant clusters. Relative to the approximately 670-donor mean, N-insertions were reportedly fewer in an Asian-associated ancestry cluster in a later analysis.

As for this clone: What it binds is unknown.

The primer mix had 60 Vbeta and 13 Jbeta primers. The method was immunoSEQ multiplex PCR; TCRdb's version includes in-frame clones alone and lacks a portion of them. The sample records about 92,000 clones, roughly 73% being singletons. Germline-derived CDR1 and CDR2 are SGHDT and YYEEEE. This CDR3 spans 12 amino acids. The ends were cut back, 4 bases at V and 8 bases at J, with 12 bases in the middle. The V gene is TRBV5-6, the J gene TRBJ1-1; a weak D match, TRBD1 (5 bases). Sequenced sample: PBMCs. The sequence derives from a man over 45 in good health and CMV-seropositive. CDR3 DNA: TGTGCCAGCAGCGGGGGGGGGTTCGAAGCTTTCTTT. The encoded protein is CASSGGGFEAFF.